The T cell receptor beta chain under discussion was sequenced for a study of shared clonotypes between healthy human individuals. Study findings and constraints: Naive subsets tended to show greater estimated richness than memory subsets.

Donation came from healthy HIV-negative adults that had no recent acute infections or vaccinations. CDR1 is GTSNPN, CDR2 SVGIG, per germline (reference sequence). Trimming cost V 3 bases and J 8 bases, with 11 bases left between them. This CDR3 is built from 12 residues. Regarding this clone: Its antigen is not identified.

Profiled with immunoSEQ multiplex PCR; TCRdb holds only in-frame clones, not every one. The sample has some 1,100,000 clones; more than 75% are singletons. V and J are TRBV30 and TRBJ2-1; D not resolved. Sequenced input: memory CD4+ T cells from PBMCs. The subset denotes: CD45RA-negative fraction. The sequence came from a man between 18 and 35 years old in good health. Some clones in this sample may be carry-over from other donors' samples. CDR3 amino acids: CAWREHWDEQFF. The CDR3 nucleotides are TGTGCCTGGAGAGAGCACTGGGATGAGCAGTTCTTC.